This T cell receptor (beta chain) comes out of a study of regulatory T cells in long-lasting Graves disease. General study results and limits: Limited samples may have lowered accuracy. Thyroid tissue went unstudied; only peripheral blood was examined.

Germline assignment: CDR1 DFQATT and CDR2 SNEGSKA (reference sequence). This CDR3 is built from 14 residues. The V gene end was trimmed by 6 bases and the J gene end by 4 bases; junction bases not matched to a gene: 6. This clonotype turned up a few times. The antigen is undetermined. This sample's time point: newly diagnosed GD, antithyroid drugs for less than 3 months. From PBMCs, RNA was extracted and then used to make the TCR library. According to the study, TCR beta libraries were built with iRepertoire HTBI primers and CDR3-region Arm-PCR. TCRdb called the multiplex PCR reads again in MiXCR, with one record for every CDR3 protein. The table records roughly 440,000 distinct CDR3 sequences, 15% to 20% of them present only once. A further study also used this sample, focusing on T cells in Graves' hyperthyroidism and ophthalmopathy. That paper notes: First-round RT-PCR targeting the TCR CDR3 was performed with the HTBI primer set.

V and J are TRBV20-1 and TRBJ2-3; 11 nucleotides agree with TRBD2. The source material was peripheral blood mononuclear cells (PBMCs), sampled at new diagnosis, from a patient treated with antithyroid drugs. This sequence was found in a woman aged 18-29 years with Graves disease. CDR3 protein: CSAELAGAADTQYF. The CDR3 coding sequence is TGCAGTGCCGAACTAGCGGGAGCAGCAGATACGCAGTATTTT.